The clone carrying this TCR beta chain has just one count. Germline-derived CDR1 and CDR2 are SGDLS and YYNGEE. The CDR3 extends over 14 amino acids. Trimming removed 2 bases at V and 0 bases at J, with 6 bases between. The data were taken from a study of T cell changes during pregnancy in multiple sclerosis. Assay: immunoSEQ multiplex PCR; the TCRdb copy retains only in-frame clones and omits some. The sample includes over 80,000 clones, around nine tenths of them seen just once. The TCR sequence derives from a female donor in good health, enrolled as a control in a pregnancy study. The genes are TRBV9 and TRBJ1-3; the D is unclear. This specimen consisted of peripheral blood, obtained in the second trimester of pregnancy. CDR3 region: CASSVEHSGNTIYF. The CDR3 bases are TGTGCCAGCAGCGTGGAGCACTCTGGAAACACCATATATTTT. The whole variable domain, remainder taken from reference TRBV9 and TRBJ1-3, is DSGVTQTPKHLITATGQRVTLRCSPRSGDLSVYWYQQSLDQGLQFLIQYYNGEERAKGNILERFSAQQFPDLHSELNLSSLELGDSALYFCASSVEHSGNTIYFGEGSWLTVV.